This T cell receptor beta chain emerged from a study of cytomegalovirus exposure and HLA in healthy donors (dated by TCRdb to about 2017). Study-wide context: In an earlier analysis of 587 of the donors, approximately 260 Gb of sequence data and some 120 million unique TCR beta sequences from 150 million to 200 million T cells were reported. An early release covering over 500 HLA-typed donors comprised approximately 290 gigabases of sequencing data and around 80 million unique TCR sequences. The genetic ancestry cluster associated with self-reported Caucasian donors included around 76% of the roughly 400 genotyped donors. The study aimed to test whether cataloging public T cell receptors could reveal signatures of past pathogen exposure. The study profiled the T cell repertoires of hundreds of subjects by immunosequencing and related them to cytomegalovirus serostatus. Besides the first cohort of more than 650 subjects, a separate validation cohort made up of 95 to 150 different subjects was used. To predict cytomegalovirus infection status, the study combined high-throughput TCR immunosequencing, statistical association of individual TCRs with disease status, and machine learning. To study patterns of TCR occurrence, a later analysis re-analyzed previously published TCR beta repertoires from around 660 donors and added high-resolution HLA genotyping. Rather than drawing on any new phenotypic data, the later analysis identified candidate immune exposures from TCR beta sequences and the way those sequences occurred across donors. To decide whether each TCR beta V gene segment behaved as functional or pseudogenic, an earlier analysis of several hundred of the donors relied on high-throughput TCR beta sequencing. Alongside the repertoire data, information on donor age, sex, ethnicity and CMV serostatus was compiled. A later genetic analysis took genome-wide SNP genotypes for about 65% of the roughly 670 donors and used that subset as a discovery cohort. All discovery cohort repertoires had been generated on a single sequencing platform. Both class I and class II loci were covered by HLA typing, at four-digit resolution. The number of typed donors differed by locus: about 629-630 for A, B, C, DRB1 and DQB1; approximately 530 for DQA1; about 600 for DPA1; and roughly 490 for DPB1. Because of strong linkage in the cohort, five DR-DQ haplotypes were treated as single units for association and clustering. Among 300 to 500 genotyped donors of the cohort, an average of approximately 240,000 unique TCR beta nucleotide sequences was sequenced per donor, of which roughly 18% were non-productive. Study-wide conclusions, independent of this receptor: Broadly in line with IMGT annotations, most TCR beta V segments showed up in productive rearrangements about 90% or about 30% of the time in an earlier analysis of several hundred of the donors. A few of the identified cytomegalovirus-associated TCR beta chains were confirmed in vitro to be specific for cytomegalovirus antigens. Because counts were too low, under 20 rarely observed V segments, including chromosome 9 orphons, were left out of the earlier analysis of 587 of the donors. A further reported finding was that TCR beta sequences accurately predicted the HLA-A and HLA-B alleles for most subjects in the first cohort. A later genetic analysis reported fewer N-insertions in productive TCRs among donors in an Asian-associated ancestry cluster than the roughly 670-donor mean. A later analysis reported that several top co-occurrence clusters appeared linked to parvovirus B19, influenza, CMV and Epstein-Barr virus. In a later analysis, the rate of TCR association differed among HLA loci, with DRB1 alleles having the most associated TCRs and HLA-C alleles having the fewest. The sequencing pipeline was judged likely to have produced a cluster of highly shared sequence variants as a technical artifact. Across donors, most TCR sequences were observed very rarely, whereas some public TCRs were present in many individuals. Because HLA typing was unavailable for some donors at each locus, only the typed subset was used in association tests. Presence/absence analyses assumed roughly uniform sequencing depth across donors, an assumption that may not hold. In this cohort, only TCR beta chains were sequenced, and detectable features were limited by the absence of alpha or paired-chain data. Some IMGT-functional V segments, including TRBV6-2 and TRBV6-3, could not be distinguished by the 87-base-pair reads and were therefore excluded. In both the original and validation cohorts, the classifier was reported to diagnose cytomegalovirus status with high specificity and sensitivity. The authors suggested that the approach could potentially be generalized to other disease states and immunological phenotypes. When HLA alleles, especially DR and DQ, strongly co-occurred, attributing TCR associations to individual alleles was difficult. According to a later analysis, most CMV-associated TCR beta chains appeared to be HLA-restricted, and the HLA associations seemed to be driven largely by CMV exposure. The only immune exposure information available for the cohort was CMV serostatus. V-gene and J-gene trimming of TCR beta chains was associated with a missense DCLRE1C variant in a later genetic analysis, and the association was replicated in an independent cohort. A later analysis found that HLA-associated TCR beta chains were more clonally expanded and had lower generation probabilities than equally common non-associated chains. In a later analysis, some 18,000 TCR beta sequences were associated with specific HLA alleles at a false discovery rate of 0.05. Linkage disequilibrium might explain the correlated functional status among segregating V segments, but an unknown experimental factor could not be excluded. A total of 150 to 200 TCR beta chains were listed by the study as associated with cytomegalovirus.

Its CDR3 holds 17 amino acids, cysteine through phenylalanine. Kept here is only the CDR3 DNA, which spans 51 bases and is read in frame from base 1. Trimmed from V: 3 bases; trimmed from J: 5 bases; junction bases lacking a gene match: 13. Sequences LNHNV (CDR1) and YYDKDF (CDR2) are obtained from the germline V gene (reference sequence). Library preparation employed the immunoSEQ multiplex PCR assay. The multiplex PCR relied on a mix of 60 forward primers for TCR Vbeta segments and 13 reverse primers for TCR Jbeta segments. The CDR3 region of rearranged TCR beta genes was amplified from genomic DNA with a multiplex PCR assay. On the Illumina HiSeq System, the amplified TCR beta libraries were sequenced as 87-base-pair reads. The source study handled its data this way. A later analysis tallied 80 million to 95 million unique TCR beta chains across the 700 or so repertoires, and some 10 million of those chains were shared by two or more donors. A nearest-neighbor algorithm error-corrected the raw reads and collapsed the reads into unique sequences, merging closely related sequences to remove PCR and sequencing errors. V, D and J gene segments were assigned by aligning CDR3 sequences to IMGT reference sequences. For a sequence to be retained, a match of at least six nucleotides was required to both a V gene segment and a J gene segment. Rearrangements were classified as productive when the CDR3 lacked stop codons and remained in frame with V and J, and all other rearrangements were classified as non-productive. Following IMGT convention, CDR3 was defined as the stretch from the second conserved V-encoded cysteine up to the conserved J-encoded phenylalanine. The earlier analysis of 500 to 600 of the donors excluded sequences that lacked an unambiguous match to a single V gene segment. An earlier analysis of 587 of the donors classified V segments as functional when productive rearrangements were above 56.7% and as segregating when the standard deviation between donors was above 5%. A statistical classification framework was developed to diagnose cytomegalovirus status using the catalog of TCR beta chain sequences. V and J gene assignment, in a later analysis, came from comparing TCR nucleotide sequences with IMGT/GENE-DB human TR gene sequences. In a later analysis, CDR3 sequences and most-parsimonious VDJ recombination scenarios were assigned using the TCRdist pipeline. In a later analysis, each TCR beta chain was defined by its CDR3 amino acid sequence together with its V-gene family, and reads without a unique V-gene family were excluded. As a way to deal with suspected cross-contamination and a sequencing artifact, a later analysis dropped 450 to 600 nucleotide sequences that were highly shared and had low generation probability. In a later analysis, a clonal expansion index for each public chain was calculated from normalized within-repertoire ranks of inferred template counts. Generation probabilities in a later analysis came from a VDJ recombination model fitted to out-of-frame rearrangements, and those results were checked against IGoR. In a later analysis, hypergeometric tests were used to score TCR-TCR, TCR-HLA and TCR-CMV co-occurrence, with a repertoire-size bias correction applied to TCR pairs. A later analysis estimated false discovery rates by permuting HLA or CMV assignments 20 times. In a later analysis, co-occurring TCRs were grouped using DBSCAN, and TCRdist sequence similarity was added for clustering within HLA-allele-positive subsets. Co-occurrence clustering excluded repertoires with fewer than 30,000 or more than 120,000 public chains, plus five with anomalous nucleotide sharing. Drawn from immuneACCESS, this table holds only the in-frame rearrangements with V and J called that TCRdb kept. Clones are partly lost; checked studies trace under half to an unresolved V gene and leave the rest unexplained. The V and J calls and the clone size are those of that table, but D and trimming were determined from the DNA. In all, the sample holds some 57,000 clones, and about 71% of those were seen once. The top ten constitute just under 20% of the sample.

On this clone: Its antigen is unknown. No much larger clone exists at a distance of one base, and base qualities are not known.

The cohort consisted of hundreds of healthy bone marrow donors. At the time of sampling, all cohort members were nominally healthy, though unrecorded immune exposures were likely present. The donor was CMV seropositive and belonged to the group of a few hundred seropositive cohort members. A peripheral blood sample was provided by each donor, and peripheral blood mononuclear cells were used for TCR beta sequencing. The Qiagen DNeasy Blood Extraction Kit was used to extract genomic DNA from the blood cell samples. The receptor's source is an older woman in good health and CMV-seropositive. The sample consisted of PBMCs. The chain employs TRBV15 and TRBJ2-3; 8 nucleotides in the junction match TRBD2. The CDR3 in this case is CATSSRFSGGRGDTQYF. The nucleotide sequence reads TGTGCCACCAGCAGTAGGTTCTCGGGGGGGCGGGGAGATACGCAGTATTTT.